This T cell receptor (beta chain) was identified in a study of molecular identifiers for immune sequencing clone quantification. Study results and caveats: Over 99% of effector molecules, yet under 1% of naive-cell molecules, were held by clones above 20 RNA copies. Highly expanded clone sizes could be underestimated through barcode sharing by identical TCR molecules.

Trimming at V came to 4 bases and at J to 3 bases, leaving 5 bases not matched to a gene. The CDR3 runs to 14 residues. Germline loops: CDR1 SEHNR, CDR2 FQNEAQ (reference sequence). Sorting captured naive CD8 T cells as CD8+CD4-CCR7+CD45RA+. For bulk TCR libraries, previously described methods and listed TCR primers were used. TCRdb re-called the PCR reads through MiXCR, storing one row per CDR3 protein. This sample yields about 68,000 distinct CDR3 sequences, of which around a sixth are seen a single time; around 1.4% belongs to the top ten. This clonotype was seen ten or more times. Its antigen remains unidentified.

This clonotype was sampled from a human donor in good health. Some libraries in this study had Jurkat cell RNA spiked in. The rearrangement uses TRBV7-9 and TRBJ2-5; 7 nucleotides align to TRBD1. The sequenced sample was naive CD8+ T cells from blood, with Jurkat cell RNA spiked in. Subset defined: FACS-sorted CD8+CD4-CCR7+CD45RA+ naive T cells. Here the CDR3 DNA reads TGTGCCAGCAGCTCTTGGCAGGGGGAAGAGACCCAGTACTTC. It specifies CASSSWQGEETQYF.